These 23 T cell receptor beta chains share one sample of origin, sequenced in a study of cytomegalovirus exposure and HLA in healthy donors. Here immunoSEQ multiplex PCR was the method, and the copy in TCRdb shows in-frame clones only, minus some. The sample holds 150,000 to 200,000 clones, just under 90% seen once. Material: PBMCs. The receptors originated from a woman in her thirties in good health and CMV-seronegative.

Regarding this clone: In the same sample, other DNA sequences code for this CDR3. The J gene is TRBJ2-7, the V gene TRBV5-1, with 11 positions matching TRBD1. V shed 3 bases and J 4 bases; nucleotides not matched to a gene: 6. The CDR3 runs 15 residues. Germline V gives CDR1 SGHRS, CDR2 YFSETQ. This CDR3 is CASSSGTGGTYEQYF. CDR3 DNA: TGCGCCAGCAGCTCAGGGACAGGGGGAACGTACGAGCAGTACTTC.

This rearrangement joins TRBV6-5 to TRBJ1-5; D is perhaps TRBD1 (6 bases). Between the trimmed V and J ends, which lost 5 bases and 4 bases, there was a span of 9 bases. In germline, CDR1 is MNHEY, CDR2 SVGAGI. CDR3 size: 13 residues. The CDR3 DNA reads TGTGCCAGCAGTCCCAGGGGAAATCAGCCCCAGCATTTT. Residues: CASSPRGNQPQHF.

The V call is TRBV21-1, the J call TRBJ2-7; the D segment call TRBD1 is taken from the table without a DNA check. TRBV21-1 is noted as a pseudogene. This CDR3 is built from 16 residues. CDR3 coding DNA: TGTGCCAGCCCGGCCCATCCGACAGGAAGGTCCTACGAGCAGTACTTC. This sequence encodes CASPAHPTGRSYEQYF.

The chain has TRBV6-5 and TRBJ2-1; TRBD1 matches at 9 bases. Germline lookup yields CDR1 MNHEY and CDR2 SVGAGI. There are 14 residues in the CDR3. After removal of 6 bases from V and 10 bases from J, the junction contained 10 bases not matched to a gene. For the CDR3, the DNA is TGTGCCAGCAGCCAAGGGGACAGGGCTAAAGAGCAGTTCTTC. As protein: CASSQGDRAKEQFF.

The rearrangement uses TRBV4-1 and TRBJ1-2; 10 nucleotides match TRBD1. Looked up from germline, CDR1 is MGHRA and CDR2 is YSYEKL. V dropped 5 bases and J dropped 8; count of bases not matched to a gene: 11. The CDR3 has 15 residues. The CDR3 region has the DNA TGCGCCAGCAGCTTTCCTCCGGGACAGGGGACCGGCTACACCTTC. It specifies CASSFPPGQGTGYTF.

This clone was seen a few times. V usage is TRBV7-8 and J usage is TRBJ1-2; D not certain. Germline-derived CDR1 and CDR2 are SGHVS and FQNEAQ. The CDR3 is made up of 12 amino acids. V lost 1 base to trimming and J lost 8 bases, with 8 bases between them. The CDR3 spells CASSLGASGYTF. The CDR3 DNA sequence: TGTGCCAGCAGCTTAGGGGCATCAGGCTACACCTTC.

This rearrangement joins TRBV30 to TRBJ1-6, with D unresolved. Germline values: CDR1 GTSNPN, CDR2 SVGIG (reference sequence). The CDR3 runs 16 residues. Trimming pared 1 base from V and 0 bases from J, leaving 10 bases between. The CDR3, as DNA: TGTGCCTGGAGTGATGAAAAGAGCTCCTATAATTCACCCCTCCACTTT. The encoded protein is CAWSDEKSSYNSPLHF. Based on the CDR3 plus reference TRBV30 and TRBJ1-6, the full variable domain is SQTIHQWPATLVQPVGSPLSLECTVEGTSNPNLYWYRQAAGRGLQLLFYSVGIGQISSEVPQNLSASRPQDRQFILSSKKLLLSDSGFYLCAWSDEKSSYNSPLHFGNGTRLTVT.

This clone came up once. The genes are TRBV16 and TRBJ1-2; 8 bases are a match to TRBD1. With V trimmed by 0 bases and J by 8 bases, 14 bases remained unmatched. Germline loops: CDR1 KGHSY, CDR2 FQNENV. The CDR3 covers 17 residues. The CDR3 nucleotides are TGTGCCAGCAGCCAATCGATGCTCGGCCAGGGGGCGCGGGGCTACACCTTC. Translated: CASSQSMLGQGARGYTF. The whole variable domain, remainder taken from reference TRBV16 and TRBJ1-2, is GEEVAQTPKHLVRGEGQKAKLYCAPIKGHSYVFWYQQVLKNEFKFLISFQNENVFDETGMPKERFSAKCLPNSPCSLEIQATKLEDSAVYFCASSQSMLGQGARGYTFGSGTRLTVV.

The V gene is TRBV15, the J gene TRBJ2-3; TRBD2 matches 12 bases. The CDR3 consists of 16 residues. Trimming cost V 1 base and J 5 bases; bases outside gene matches: 4. CDR1 is LNHNV, CDR2 YYDKDF, per germline (reference sequence). The CDR3 loop reads CATSRGLAGEGDTQYF. The CDR3 DNA sequence: TGTGCCACCAGCAGAGGACTAGCGGGGGAGGGAGATACGCAGTATTTT. The whole variable domain, remainder taken from reference TRBV15 and TRBJ2-3, is DAMVIQNPRYQVTQFGKPVTLSCSQTLNHNVMYWYQQKSSQAPKLLFHYYDKDFNNEADTPDNFQSRRPNTSFCFLDIRSPGLGDTAMYLCATSRGLAGEGDTQYFGPGTRLTVL.

The V and J genes are TRBV6-6 and TRBJ1-1; the match to TRBD1 covers 9 bases. This CDR3 is 16 amino acids long. In germline, CDR1 is MNHNY, CDR2 SVGAGI (reference sequence). Trimming cost V 3 bases and J 1 base; bases outside gene matches: 6. The DNA for the CDR3 is TGTGCCAGCAGTTATCCGACAGGGGGAGGGAACACTGAAGCTTTCTTT. Amino acids: CASSYPTGGGNTEAFF.

The V call is TRBV6-5, the J call TRBJ1-2, with D uncertain. The germline gives CDR1 MNHEY, CDR2 SVGAGI. The CDR3 loop spans 13 amino acids. V lost 6 bases and J 2 bases, leaving 10 bases between the germline ends. The CDR3 here is CASRNPRNYGYTF. The CDR3 bases are TGTGCCAGCAGAAACCCGAGAAACTATGGCTACACCTTC.

The V gene is TRBV27, the J gene TRBJ1-2; D uncertain. The CDR3 has 13 residues. Germline-derived CDR1 and CDR2 are MNHEY and SMNVEV (reference sequence). Trimming took 7 bases from V and 1 from J, leaving 10 bases between them. In DNA, the CDR3 is TGTGCCAGCACGTCTCGGGGTAACTATGGCTACACCTTC. Translation gives CASTSRGNYGYTF.

The chain is built from TRBV7-2 and TRBJ1-5; TRBD1 aligns across 7 bases. Trimming cost V 5 bases and J 4 bases; bases outside gene matches: 2. The CDR3 loop spans 13 amino acids. Germline CDR1 and CDR2: SGHTA and FQGNSA. The CDR3 region has the DNA TGTGCCAGCAGCATCAGGGGGAATCAGCCCCAGCATTTT. This translates into CASSIRGNQPQHF.

This clone has only a few counts. The rearrangement links TRBV27 to TRBJ1-6; 7 bases align to TRBD1. The CDR3 contains 14 residues. J gave up 9 bases and V 7 bases, and 9 bases lay outside the gene matches. Germline CDR1 reads MNHEY; CDR2 reads SMNVEV (reference sequence). The DNA of the CDR3 is TGTGCCAGCAAGGTCAGGGGGATTGGTTCACCCCTCCACTTT. As protein: CASKVRGIGSPLHF.

This chain joins TRBV19 and TRBJ2-7; D may be TRBD1 (5 bases). V dropped 1 base and J dropped 1 base, with 5 bases sitting between them. The V gene's germline CDR1 is LNHDA and CDR2 SQIVND (reference sequence). This CDR3 region has 13 residues. The CDR3 here is CASSIGQSYEQYF. The CDR3 DNA reads TGTGCCAGTAGTATAGGACAGTCCTACGAGCAGTACTTC.

This rearrangement joins TRBV18 to TRBJ1-2; D might be TRBD1 (6 bases). V was shortened by 1 base and J by 1 base, with 10 bases between the two germline ends. Germline V gene sequence: CDR1 KGHSH, CDR2 LQKENI. The CDR3 is 15 amino acids. The CDR3 loop reads CASSPRQEVNYGYTF. In DNA, the CDR3 is TGTGCCAGCTCACCACGACAGGAGGTTAACTATGGCTACACCTTC.

The chain is built from TRBV6-1 and TRBJ1-2; tentative D call: TRBD1 (6 bases). Germline V lookup: CDR1 MNHNS, CDR2 SASEGT. This CDR3 comprises 15 residues. V lost 6 bases to trimming and J lost 2 bases, with 16 bases between them. CDR3 region: CASREVEGGNYGYTF. Written as DNA, the CDR3 is TGTGCCAGCAGGGAGGTGGAGGGGGGGAACTATGGCTACACCTTC.

CDR3 DNA: TGTGCCAGCAGTCCGGGACAGATTATATTCGGGTCCTACAATGAGCAGTTCTTC. Translation gives CASSPGQIIFGSYNEQFF. This chain links TRBV27 with TRBJ2-1, with 7 bases aligning to TRBD1. This CDR3 region has 18 residues. From germline, CDR1 is MNHEY and CDR2 SMNVEV (reference sequence). Losses at the gene ends were 5 bases for V and 1 base for J; bases not matched to a gene: 14.

V and J are TRBV6-1 and TRBJ2-7, with TRBD2 as a possible D gene (6 bases). The germline CDR1 and CDR2 sequences are MNHNS and SASEGT. The CDR3 loop spans 11 amino acids. Trimming removed 7 bases from V and 6 bases from J, with 10 bases in between. CDR3 in DNA: TGTGCCAGCATGGCGGGGTTCGAGCAGTACTTC. The encoded protein is CASMAGFEQYF.

The chain has TRBV19 and TRBJ2-7; 9 bases are a match to TRBD1. Trimming took 9 bases from V and 0 from J; bases not matched to a gene: 6. The germline CDR1 and CDR2 sequences are LNHDA and SQIVND (reference sequence). The CDR3 covers 14 residues. CDR3 sequence: CASRQGGSSYEQYF. CDR3 nucleotide sequence: TGTGCCAGCAGACAGGGGGGTTCCTCCTACGAGCAGTACTTC. The whole variable domain, remainder taken from reference TRBV19 and TRBJ2-7, is DGGITQSPKYLFRKEGQNVTLSCEQNLNHDAMYWYRQDPGQGLRLIYYSQIVNDFQKGDIAEGYSVSREKKESFPLTVTSAQKNPTAFYLCASRQGGSSYEQYFGPGTRLTVT.

The J gene is TRBJ1-2, the V gene TRBV9, with 9 positions matching TRBD1. The V segment lost 4 bases and the J segment 6 bases; nucleotides outside the gene matches: 4. Germline CDR1 SGDLS, CDR2 YYNGEE. The CDR3 runs 13 residues. The DNA of the CDR3 is TGTGCCAGCAGCCCCCGGACAGGGGATGGCTACACCTTC. Translated: CASSPRTGDGYTF.

This clone was found a few times. Other nucleotide sequences from this sample produce the same CDR3. The chain couples TRBV5-1 to TRBJ1-3, with D perhaps TRBD1 (5 bases). The CDR3 consists of 13 residues. V was trimmed by 0 bases and J by 4 bases, leaving 5 bases between them. Germline V lookup: CDR1 SGHRS, CDR2 YFSETQ. CDR3 DNA sequence: TGCGCCAGCAGCTTGGGACAGGGAAACACCATATATTTT. Translation: CASSLGQGNTIYF.

This clone came up once. The V and J genes are TRBV6-1 and TRBJ2-7; perhaps TRBD2 as D (5 bases). Germline V gene sequence: CDR1 MNHNS, CDR2 SASEGT. There are 13 residues in the CDR3. V was cut by 5 bases and J by 7 bases, with 15 bases left in between. The CDR3 DNA follows: TGTGCCAGCAGTCCACCCAGCGGTTGGGAGCAGTACTTC. As protein: CASSPPSGWEQYF.